This T cell receptor (beta chain) was recorded in a study of regulatory T cells in long-lasting Graves disease. Study-wide points: When disease was persistent, TRBV28, TRBJ1-2 and TRBJ2-5 were the favored segments. Clonotypes that were public and shared totalled 2,500 to 3,500 in persistent patients versus around 970 in new patients.

The time point denotes: newly diagnosed GD, antithyroid drugs for less than 3 months. Scientists built the TCR library using RNA that was extracted from PBMCs. This clonotype was seen a single time. Its cognate antigen is unknown. A read error likely explains this, since a far larger clone differs by one base. For TCR beta, libraries came from iRepertoire HTBI primers and Arm-PCR of CDR3 regions. TCRdb analysed the multiplex PCR reads with MiXCR anew, one entry per CDR3 protein. The data show roughly 260,000 distinct CDR3 sequences, 15% to 20% seen once. The CDR3 has 15 residues. Germline lookup yields CDR1 SGHRS and CDR2 YFSETQ. A further study also used this sample, focusing on T cells in Graves' hyperthyroidism and ophthalmopathy. That work states: The HTBI primer set drove a first-round RT-PCR of the TCR CDR3.

The chain employs TRBV5-1 and TRBJ2-3; a weak D match, TRBD1 (6 bases). With the DNA end fitting TRBJ2-7 better, the J assignment may be wrong. Sequenced material: peripheral blood mononuclear cells (PBMCs), taken at new diagnosis, from a patient treated with antithyroid drugs. The clonotype originates from a woman under 40 with Graves disease. The CDR3 protein is CASSLEWGHNNEQYF. CDR3 bases: TGCGCCAGCAGCTTGGAGTGGGGGCACAACAATGAGCAGTACTTC.